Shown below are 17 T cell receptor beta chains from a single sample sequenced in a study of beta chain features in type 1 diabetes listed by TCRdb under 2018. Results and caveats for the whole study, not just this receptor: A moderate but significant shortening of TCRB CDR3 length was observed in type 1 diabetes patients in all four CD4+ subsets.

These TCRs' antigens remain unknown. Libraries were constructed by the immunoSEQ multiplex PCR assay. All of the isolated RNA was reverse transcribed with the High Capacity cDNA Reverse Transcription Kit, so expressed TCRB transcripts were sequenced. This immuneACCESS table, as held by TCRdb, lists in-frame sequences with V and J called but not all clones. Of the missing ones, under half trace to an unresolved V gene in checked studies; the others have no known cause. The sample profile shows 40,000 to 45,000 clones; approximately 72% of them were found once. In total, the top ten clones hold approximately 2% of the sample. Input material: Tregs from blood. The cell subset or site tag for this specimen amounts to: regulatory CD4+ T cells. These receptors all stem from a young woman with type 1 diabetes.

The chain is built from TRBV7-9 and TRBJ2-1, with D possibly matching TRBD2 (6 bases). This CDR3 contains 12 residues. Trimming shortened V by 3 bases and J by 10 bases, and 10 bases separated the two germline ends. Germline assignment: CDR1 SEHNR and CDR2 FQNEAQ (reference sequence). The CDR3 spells CASSFPLAEQFF. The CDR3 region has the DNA TGTGCCAGCAGCTTCCCCCTAGCGGAGCAGTTCTTC.

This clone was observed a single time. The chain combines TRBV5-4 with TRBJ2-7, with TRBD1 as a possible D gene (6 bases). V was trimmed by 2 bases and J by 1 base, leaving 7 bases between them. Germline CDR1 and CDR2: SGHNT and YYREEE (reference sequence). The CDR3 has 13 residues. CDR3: CASSLQGSYEQYF. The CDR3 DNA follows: TGTGCCAGCAGCTTACAGGGTTCCTACGAGCAGTACTTC.

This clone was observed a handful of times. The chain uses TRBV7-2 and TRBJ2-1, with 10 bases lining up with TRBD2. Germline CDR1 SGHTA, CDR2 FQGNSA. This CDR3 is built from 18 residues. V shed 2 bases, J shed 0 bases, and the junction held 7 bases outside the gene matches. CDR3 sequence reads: CASSLTLLAGGSYNEQFF. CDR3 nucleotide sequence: TGTGCCAGCAGCTTAACCCTATTAGCGGGGGGCTCCTACAATGAGCAGTTCTTC.

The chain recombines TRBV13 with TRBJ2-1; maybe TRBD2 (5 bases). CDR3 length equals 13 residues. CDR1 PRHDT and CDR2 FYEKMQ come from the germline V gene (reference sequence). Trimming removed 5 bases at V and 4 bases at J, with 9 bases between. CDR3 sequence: CASSGLGYNEQFF. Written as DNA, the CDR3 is TGTGCCAGCAGCGGACTGGGTTACAATGAGCAGTTCTTC.

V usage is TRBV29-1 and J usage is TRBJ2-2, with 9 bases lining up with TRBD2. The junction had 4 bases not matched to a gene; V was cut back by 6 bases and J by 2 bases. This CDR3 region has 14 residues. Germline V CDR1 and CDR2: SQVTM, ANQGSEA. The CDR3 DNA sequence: TGCAGCGTGAGTGGGACTAGCAACACCGGGGAGCTGTTTTTT. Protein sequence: CSVSGTSNTGELFF.

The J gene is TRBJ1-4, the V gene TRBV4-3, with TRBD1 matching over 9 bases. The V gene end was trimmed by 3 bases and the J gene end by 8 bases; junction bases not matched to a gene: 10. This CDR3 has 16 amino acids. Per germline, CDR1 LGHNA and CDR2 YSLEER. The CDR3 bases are TGCGCCAGCAGCCAGGGGGGGACAGGGAGTCGGGAAAAACTGTTTTTT. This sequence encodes CASSQGGTGSREKLFF.

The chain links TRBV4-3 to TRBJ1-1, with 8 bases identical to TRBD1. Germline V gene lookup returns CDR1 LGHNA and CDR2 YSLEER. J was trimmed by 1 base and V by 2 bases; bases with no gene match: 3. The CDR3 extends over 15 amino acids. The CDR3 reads CASSQNRGGNTEAFF. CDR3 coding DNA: TGCGCCAGCAGCCAAAACAGGGGGGGGAACACTGAAGCTTTCTTT.

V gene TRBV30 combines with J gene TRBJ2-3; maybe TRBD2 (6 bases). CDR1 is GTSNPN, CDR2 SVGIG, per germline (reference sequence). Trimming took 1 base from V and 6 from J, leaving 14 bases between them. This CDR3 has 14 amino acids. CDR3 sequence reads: CAWSDGSGSDTQYF. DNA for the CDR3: TGTGCCTGGAGTGATGGGAGCGGGTCGGATACGCAGTATTTT.

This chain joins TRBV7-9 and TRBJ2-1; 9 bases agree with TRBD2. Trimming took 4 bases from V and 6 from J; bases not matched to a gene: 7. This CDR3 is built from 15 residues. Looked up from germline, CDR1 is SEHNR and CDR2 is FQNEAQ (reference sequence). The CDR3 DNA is TGTGCCAGCAGCTCTAGCGGGACCCCCTCCAATGAGCAGTTCTTC. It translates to CASSSSGTPSNEQFF.

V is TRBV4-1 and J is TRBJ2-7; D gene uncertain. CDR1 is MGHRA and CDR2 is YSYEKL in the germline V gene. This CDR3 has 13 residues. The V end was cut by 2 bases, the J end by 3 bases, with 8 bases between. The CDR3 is CASSQNTVYEQYF. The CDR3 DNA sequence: TGCGCCAGCAGCCAAAACACAGTCTACGAGCAGTACTTC.

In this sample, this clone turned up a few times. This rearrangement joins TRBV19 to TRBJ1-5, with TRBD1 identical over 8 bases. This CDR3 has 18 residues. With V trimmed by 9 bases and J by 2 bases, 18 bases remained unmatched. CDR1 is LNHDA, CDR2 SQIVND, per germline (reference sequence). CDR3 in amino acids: CASRELGQGGWGNQPQHF. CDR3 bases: TGTGCCAGCAGAGAACTAGGACAGGGCGGTTGGGGCAATCAGCCCCAGCATTTT.

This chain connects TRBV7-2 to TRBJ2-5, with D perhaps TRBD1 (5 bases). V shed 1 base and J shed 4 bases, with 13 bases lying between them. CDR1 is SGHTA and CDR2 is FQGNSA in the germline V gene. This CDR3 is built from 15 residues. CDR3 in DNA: TGTGCCAGCAGCTTAGTGGGGCTCGGACGAGAGACCCAGTACTTC. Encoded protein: CASSLVGLGRETQYF.

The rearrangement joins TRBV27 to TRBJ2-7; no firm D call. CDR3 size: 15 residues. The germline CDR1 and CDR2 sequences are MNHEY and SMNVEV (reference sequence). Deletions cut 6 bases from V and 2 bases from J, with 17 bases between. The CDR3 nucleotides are TGTGCCAGCAGACTCCTCCCCGACATAGCCTACGAGCAGTACTTC. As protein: CASRLLPDIAYEQYF.

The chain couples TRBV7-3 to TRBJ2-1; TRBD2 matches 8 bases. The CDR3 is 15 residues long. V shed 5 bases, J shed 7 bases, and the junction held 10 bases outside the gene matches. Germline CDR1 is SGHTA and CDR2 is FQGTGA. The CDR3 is CASSGPGTRGNEQFF. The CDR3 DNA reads TGTGCCAGCAGCGGACCCGGGACTAGGGGGAATGAGCAGTTCTTC.

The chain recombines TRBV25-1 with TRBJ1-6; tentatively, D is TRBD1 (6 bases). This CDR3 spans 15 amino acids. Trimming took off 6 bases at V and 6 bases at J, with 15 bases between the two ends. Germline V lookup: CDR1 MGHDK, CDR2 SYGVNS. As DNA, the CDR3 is TGTGCCAGCAGGGGGGCAGGGGCAGGTAATTCACCCCTCCACTTT. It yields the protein CASRGAGAGNSPLHF.

The CDR3 nucleotides read TGTGCCAGCAGCCGGGGCGGGAGGTCGCCCTACGAGCAGTACTTC. Amino acids: CASSRGGRSPYEQYF. This chain connects TRBV11-3 to TRBJ2-7, with 8 bases fitting TRBD2. After removal of 5 bases from V and 2 bases from J, the junction contained 8 bases not matched to a gene. CDR1 and CDR2 from the germline V gene are SGHNT and YENEEA. The CDR3 consists of 15 residues. Looking up the rest from reference TRBV11-3 and TRBJ2-7 gives the full variable domain: EAGVVQSPRYKIIEKKQPVAFWCNPISGHNTLYWYLQNLGQGPELLIRYENEEAVDDSQLPKDRFSAERLKGVDSTLKIQPAELGDSAVYLCASSRGGRSPYEQYFGPGTRLTVT.

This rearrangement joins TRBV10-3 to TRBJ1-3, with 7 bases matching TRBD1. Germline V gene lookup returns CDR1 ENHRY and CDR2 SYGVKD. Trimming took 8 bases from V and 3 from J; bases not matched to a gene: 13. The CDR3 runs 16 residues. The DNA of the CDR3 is TGTGCCATCGGAAGACAGGGCCGGGGAGTTGGAAACACCATATATTTT. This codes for CAIGRQGRGVGNTIYF.